These T cell receptor beta chains were read from a single sample in a study of identical twins. TCRdb processed the 5' RACE reads anew with MiXCR; each CDR3 protein has one entry. The sample includes 300,000 to 400,000 distinct CDR3 sequences, more than 9% seen only once; the top ten take more than 6%. This sample also belongs to another study, concerning yellow fever vaccine responses in identical twins.

The sequencing input was CD8+ T cells sorted from blood. These receptors originate from a young woman in good health. Both conserved end residues are part of each CDR3. D genes are given only for firm matches. Part of the rows lack a size; the others show once, few, many or a class for expanded clones.

d_gene,abundance,v_gene,j_gene,CDR3aa,CDR3nt
.,.,TRBV29-1,TRBJ2-7,CSVVVDLTIYEQYF,TGCAGCGTTGTTGTGGACTTGACTATCTACGAGCAGTACTTC
.,.,TRBV27,TRBJ2-1,CASSVRDTYNEQFF,TGTGCCAGCAGTGTACGGGACACATACAATGAGCAGTTCTTC
.,few,TRBV20-1,TRBJ2-3,CSASRSSLSTDTQYF,TGCAGTGCTAGTCGGTCTAGTCTTTCCACAGATACGCAGTATTTT
.,few,TRBV23-1,TRBJ2-3,CASSLINRVSTDTQYF,TGCGCCAGCAGTCTAATAAACAGGGTGTCGACAGATACGCAGTATTTT
.,many,TRBV20-1,TRBJ1-3,CSAREGDRPDNTIYF,TGCAGTGCTAGAGAGGGGGACCGACCGGACAACACCATATATTTT
TRBD1,many,TRBV7-9,TRBJ2-5,CASSNQDRTQETQYF,TGTGCCAGCAGCAATCAGGACAGGACTCAAGAGACCCAGTACTTC
TRBD2,few,TRBV4-1,TRBJ2-1,CASSPQAGPHAEPEQFF,TGCGCCAGCAGCCCTCAAGCGGGACCTCACGCCGAACCTGAGCAGTTCTTC
TRBD1,.,TRBV3-1,TRBJ2-2,CASSQEGQGGNTGELFF,TGTGCCAGCAGCCAAGAGGGACAGGGGGGAAACACCGGGGAGCTGTTTTTT
.,few,TRBV27,TRBJ2-7,CASTGGGDYEQYF,TGTGCCAGCACCGGTGGGGGAGACTACGAGCAGTACTTC
TRBD2,.,TRBV10-3,TRBJ2-1,CAISESPGGGHSNEQFF,TGTGCCATCAGTGAGTCTCCGGGGGGTGGCCATTCTAATGAGCAGTTCTTC
TRBD1,.,TRBV25-1,TRBJ1-1,CASKGGTGGEAFF,TGTGCCAGTAAAGGGGGGACAGGGGGCGAGGCTTTCTTT
.,few,TRBV6-5,TRBJ1-1,CASIYLTGSWTEAFF,TGTGCCAGCATTTATCTTACAGGGTCGTGGACTGAAGCTTTCTTT
TRBD1,.,TRBV10-1,TRBJ2-3,CASSVDRGTDTQYF,TGCGCCAGCAGTGTGGACAGGGGGACAGATACGCAGTATTTT
.,.,TRBV12-3/TRBV12-4,TRBJ2-3,CASSGGNRESTDTQYF,TGTGCCAGCAGTGGGGGAAACAGGGAGTCCACAGATACGCAGTATTTT